The clone carrying this T cell receptor beta chain has more than one count but fewer than ten. Antigen unknown. A sample-barcoded 5' primer and a J-beta primer mix were used in a second PCR of about 7 to 11 cycles. Every single cDNA molecule received a tag from a template-switch adaptor with 12 random nucleotides. From the 5' RACE reads, TCRdb called clonotypes with MiXCR, one entry per CDR3 protein. The sample has fewer than 750,000 distinct CDR3 sequences, under 55% seen once. The sample belongs to a study of blood T cells in healthy people across ages. Study conclusions and caveats: More naive CD4+ cells and higher diversity marked long-lived donors relative to aged donors. Age advanced and TCR beta diversity per million T cells fell, roughly linearly.

The germline V gene has CDR1 DFQATT and CDR2 SNEGSKA (reference sequence). This CDR3 has 12 amino acids. Trimming at V came to 6 bases and at J to 5 bases, leaving 5 bases not matched to a gene. The receptor was isolated from an elderly man in good health. Sequenced material: blood. V is TRBV20-1 and J is TRBJ2-5; TRBD1 aligns across 8 bases. Here the CDR3 DNA reads TGCAGTGCCAGGACAGGGATCGAGACCCAGTACTTC. This codes for CSARTGIETQYF.